This TCR beta chain comes out of a study of CD8 T cells in Susac syndrome. This clonotype occurred once. Reverse transcription of about 0.5 to 1 ug RNA was performed with random hexamers. TCRdb independently ran MiXCR on the immunoSEQ multiplex PCR reads; one entry per CDR3 protein. Of about 130,000 distinct CDR3 sequences in the sample, roughly 94% were seen once. The length of the CDR3 is 15 residues. After removal of 1 base from V and 3 bases from J, the junction contained 5 bases not matched to a gene. The germline V gene encodes CDR1 LNHNV and CDR2 YYDKDF (reference sequence). This chain links TRBV15 with TRBJ2-5, with 7 nucleotides matching TRBD2. The source of this sequence is a human donor with multiple sclerosis. Material for sequencing was CD4+ T cells from PBMCs. In nucleotides, the CDR3 is TGTGCCACCAGCAGAGGGCCGGCGGGAGAAGAGACCCAGTACTTC. This sequence encodes CATSRGPAGEETQYF.